This T cell receptor beta chain stems from a study of graft-versus-host responses after intestinal transplantation. Study information: Transplantation in recipients was multivisceral, liver-intestinal, or isolated intestinal.

TCRdb's copy holds only in-frame clones and misses some; the assay was immunoSEQ multiplex PCR. The sample contains some 120,000 clones, roughly 93% of which appear only once. In the case of this clone: Antigen specificity is unknown.

CDR3 length: 12 amino acids. Per germline, CDR1 SGHTA and CDR2 FQGNSA. The starting material was unstimulated CD8+ T cells sorted from spleen or lymph node cells, obtained before transplant. The sequence was collected from a human donor who was the organ donor for an intestinal transplant. The rearrangement links TRBV7-2 to TRBJ2-5; D unresolved. The DNA end favors TRBJ2-7, so the J call may be wrong. Written as DNA, the CDR3 is TGTGCCAGCAGCTTAGTCGGATCCGAGCAGTACTTC. Its translation: CASSLVGSEQYF.